This TCR beta chain was obtained from a study of vaccination and CD4 T cells after COVID-19. Study-wide context: Convalescent donors were composed of six males and four females, of whom two were Hispanic. Subjects got two shots of BNT162b2 or mRNA-1273 vaccine.

Indicated treatment: roughly ten-day PBMC culture with coronavirus spike peptide pools or control peptides (ViraFEST assay). Cultured CD4+ T-cell DNA underwent Oncomine TCR Beta short-read sequencing. MiXCR was run by TCRdb on the PCR reads, yielding one entry per CDR3 protein. The data show 15,000 to 20,000 distinct CDR3 sequences, around 60% seen once. Trimming left V 2 bases short and J 5 bases short, with 16 bases between. The V gene's germline CDR1 is MNHEY and CDR2 SVGAGI. CDR3 length equals 15 residues. With regard to this clonotype: Antigen specificity is unknown.

The sequences come from CD4+ T cells from blood, cultured in vitro, collected before SARS-CoV-2 vaccination. The V call is TRBV6-5, the J call TRBJ2-7, with D possibly TRBD1 on 6 matching bases. This clonotype was sampled from a human donor who had recovered from COVID-19. The CDR3 DNA follows: TGTGCCAGCAGTTACAGGGCTGGGGCAGGGGACGAGCAGTACTTC. Translated: CASSYRAGAGDEQYF.